Reported below is one T cell receptor beta chain. Its antigen is unknown. No base qualities exist here, and no much larger clone lies one base off it. The data were taken from a study of blood T cell repertoires in COVID-19 (dated by TCRdb to about 2020). In terms of the full investigation: Samples covering the acute and convalescent phases of COVID-19 were provided by collaborators in the United States, Italy and Spain. The dataset comprised deeply sampled blood TCRbeta repertoires from subjects exposed to, actively infected with, or recovered from COVID-19. The samples were drawn from two sources: the first 160 participants of the ongoing ImmuneRACE study, and about 1,300 subjects contributed by 6 global collaborators. HLA class I and class II types, where available, came from metadata supplied by the sample provider rather than from assay-based typing. The repertoires were released in a freely available public database intended as a resource for research on the immune response to SARS-CoV-2. Nearly every sample came with metadata listing a de-identified subject ID, COVID-19 status, age in years and sex. The material from the prospective study consisted of cDNA or gDNA derived from T cells, B-cell-depleted T cells, or PBMCs. On the study overall, not on this receptor specifically: Clinical and demographic metadata were provided uncurated, with the amount varying by source and participant.

TCRbeta CDR3 regions were amplified from genomic DNA by means of the immunoSEQ Assay, a bias-controlled multiplex PCR. Turning to the authors' computational methods: Within the assay, amplification of reference gene primers was used to estimate how many nucleated cells each sample contained. To quantify the absolute abundance of each unique TCRbeta CDR3 rearrangement, sequence reads were collapsed and filtered. Productive Simpson clonality was computed per sample as the square root of Simpson's diversity index over productive rearrangements. Entries here come from immuneACCESS through TCRdb and include only in-frame sequences with V and J called. Some clones fail to appear in such tables; in the studies checked, an unresolved V gene covers under half of the shortfall, and the cause of the remainder is unknown. D and trimming come from the DNA, and the V and J calls and clone size come from that table. The sample contains under 300,000 clones, about nine tenths of them found a single time. Over 0.8% of the sample is held by the ten biggest clonotypes.

For CDR1 and CDR2, the germline V gene lists KGHSH and LQKENI. V sheds 3 bases and J sheds 0 bases, leaving 2 bases between their ends. Counted from cysteine to phenylalanine, this CDR3 has 13 amino acids. Only the CDR3 part of the read is kept: 39 bases, read in frame from the first base. In Seattle, one collaborating source enrolled patients while the infection was active and tracked those patients longitudinally over the course of disease. Collaborating institutions collected whole blood in K2EDTA tubes following their own protocols. For TCRbeta analysis, collaborator samples were shipped as frozen whole blood, as isolated PBMCs, or as DNA extracted from either sample type.

The sequence links TRBV18 to TRBJ2-2, with the D segment identity uncertain. The sample was peripheral blood. The receptor comes from a man between 25 and 39 years old with COVID-19, enrolled during active disease. CDR3 loop: CASSPSNTGELFF. The nucleotide sequence reads TGTGCCAGCTCACCCTCGAACACCGGGGAGCTGTTTTTT.